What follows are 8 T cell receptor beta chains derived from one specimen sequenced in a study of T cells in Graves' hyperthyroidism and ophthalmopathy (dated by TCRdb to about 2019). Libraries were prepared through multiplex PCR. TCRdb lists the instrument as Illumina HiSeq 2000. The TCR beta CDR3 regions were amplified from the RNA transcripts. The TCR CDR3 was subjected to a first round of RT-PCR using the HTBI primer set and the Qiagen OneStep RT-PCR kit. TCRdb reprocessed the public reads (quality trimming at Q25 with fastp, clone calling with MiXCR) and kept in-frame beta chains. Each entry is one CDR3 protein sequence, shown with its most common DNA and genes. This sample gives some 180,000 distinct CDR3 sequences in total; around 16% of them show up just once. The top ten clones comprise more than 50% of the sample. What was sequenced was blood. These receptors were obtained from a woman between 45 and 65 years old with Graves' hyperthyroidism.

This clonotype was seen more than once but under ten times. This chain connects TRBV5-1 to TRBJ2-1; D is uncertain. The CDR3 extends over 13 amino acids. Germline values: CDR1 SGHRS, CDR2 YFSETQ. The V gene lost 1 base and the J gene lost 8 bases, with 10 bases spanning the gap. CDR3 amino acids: CASSLSGTHEQFF. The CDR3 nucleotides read TGCGCCAGCAGCTTGTCGGGTACCCATGAGCAGTTCTTC.

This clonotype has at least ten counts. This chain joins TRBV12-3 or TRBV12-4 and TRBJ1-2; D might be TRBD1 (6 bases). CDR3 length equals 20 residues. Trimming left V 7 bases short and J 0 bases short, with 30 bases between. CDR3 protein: CASNTWGAGPLVPTNYGYTF. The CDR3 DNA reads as TGTGCCAGCAACACTTGGGGGGCAGGTCCGCTCGTCCCAACTAACTATGGCTACACCTTC.

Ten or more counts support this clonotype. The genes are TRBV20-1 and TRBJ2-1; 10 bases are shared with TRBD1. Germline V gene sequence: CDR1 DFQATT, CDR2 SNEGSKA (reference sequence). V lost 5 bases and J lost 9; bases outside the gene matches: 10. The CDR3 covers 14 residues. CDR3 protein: CSALPGQGVFEQFF. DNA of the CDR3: TGCAGTGCTCTCCCCGGACAGGGGGTCTTTGAGCAGTTCTTC.

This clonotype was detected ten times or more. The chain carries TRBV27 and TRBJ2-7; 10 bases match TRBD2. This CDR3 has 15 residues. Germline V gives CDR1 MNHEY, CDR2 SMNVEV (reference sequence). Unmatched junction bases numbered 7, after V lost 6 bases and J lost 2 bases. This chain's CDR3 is CASSQTSGTTYEQYF. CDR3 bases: TGTGCCAGCAGCCAAACTAGCGGGACTACCTACGAGCAGTACTTC.

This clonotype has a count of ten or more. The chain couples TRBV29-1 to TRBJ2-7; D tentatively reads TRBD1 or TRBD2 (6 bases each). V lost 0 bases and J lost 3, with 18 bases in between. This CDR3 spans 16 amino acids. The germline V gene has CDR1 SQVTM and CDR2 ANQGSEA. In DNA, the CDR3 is TGCAGCGTTGAAGATAGTGGCAGGACAGCGGGCTACGAGCAGTACTTC. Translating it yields CSVEDSGRTAGYEQYF.

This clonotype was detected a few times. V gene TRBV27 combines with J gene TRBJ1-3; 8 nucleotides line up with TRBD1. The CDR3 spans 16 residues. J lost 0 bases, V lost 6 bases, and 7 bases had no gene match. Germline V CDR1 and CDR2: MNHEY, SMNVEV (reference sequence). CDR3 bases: TGTGCCAGCAGCCGGTTAGGGACAGGCTCTGGAAACACCATATATTTT. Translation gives CASSRLGTGSGNTIYF.

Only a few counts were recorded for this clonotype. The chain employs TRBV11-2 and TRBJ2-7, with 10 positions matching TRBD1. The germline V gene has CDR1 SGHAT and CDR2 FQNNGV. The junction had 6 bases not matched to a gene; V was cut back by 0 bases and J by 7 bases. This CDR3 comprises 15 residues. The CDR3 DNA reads TGTGCCAGCAGCTTAGAGACAGGGGGCCTGCGAGAGCAGTACTTC. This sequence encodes CASSLETGGLREQYF.

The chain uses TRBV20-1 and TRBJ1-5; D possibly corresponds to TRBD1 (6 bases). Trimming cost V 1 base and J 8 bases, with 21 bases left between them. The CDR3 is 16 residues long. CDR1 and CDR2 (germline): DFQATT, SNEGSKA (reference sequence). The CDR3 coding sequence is TGCAGTGCTAGAGTCAGTTCCAGGGGCCTGATGGAGCCCCAGCATTTT. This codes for CSARVSSRGLMEPQHF.